This passage covers 20 T cell receptor beta chains from one sample sequenced in a study of T-cell memory formation after mild COVID-19. TCRdb re-analysed the 5' RACE reads in MiXCR, keeping a single row per CDR3 protein. The table records 89,000 or so distinct CDR3 sequences, around 13% of them present only once. The sample consisted of PBMCs or a T cell subset sorted from them (not recorded which). These receptors were collected from a man aged 18 to 29 who had mild COVID-19 (a few samples of this study predate the infection). Cell type and time point are not known.

The rearrangement uses TRBV6-2 or TRBV6-3 and TRBJ2-7, with a tentative D call TRBD2 (5 bases). Between the trimmed V and J ends, which lost 0 bases and 1 base, there was a span of 16 bases. Germline CDR1 MNHEY, CDR2 SVGEGT. CDR3 size: 17 residues. The CDR3 DNA reads TGTGCCAGCAGTTACTCCGAGGGTGACTATCATTCCTACGAGCAGTACTTC. Its protein is CASSYSEGDYHSYEQYF.

A few counts support this clonotype. The V call is TRBV5-1, the J call TRBJ2-5, with no clear D. V lost 4 bases and J 5 bases, leaving 15 bases between the germline ends. CDR3 length equals 14 residues. Germline values: CDR1 SGHRS, CDR2 YFSETQ. As DNA, the CDR3 is TGCGCCAGCAGCCTACTGATAACGGGCGAGACCCAGTACTTC. This gives the protein CASSLLITGETQYF.

There are a few counts of this clonotype. CDR3 sequence (DNA): TGCGCCAGCAGCTTGGCCGGTGGGGGATTGGCTTTCTTT. Protein: CASSLAGGGLAFF. The V gene is TRBV5-1, the J gene TRBJ1-1; TRBD1 might be the D (5 bases). The CDR3 extends over 13 amino acids. Trimming stripped 0 bases from V and 11 bases from J, with 14 bases between. Germline V gene sequence: CDR1 SGHRS, CDR2 YFSETQ.

The genes are TRBV11-2 and TRBJ2-5; D may match TRBD1 or TRBD2 (5 bases each). This CDR3 is built from 16 residues. V was pared by 6 bases and J by 0 bases, with 17 bases between. Germline V gene data show CDR1 as SGHAT and CDR2 as FQNNGV. The CDR3 nucleotides are TGTGCCAGCAGGAATCCCGGGACGTCGGACCAAGAGACCCAGTACTTC. This translates into CASRNPGTSDQETQYF.

Only a few counts were recorded for this clonotype. V gene TRBV7-6 combines with J gene TRBJ2-7, with D perhaps TRBD2 (5 bases). Trimming removed 2 bases at V and 5 bases at J, with 16 bases between. Germline loops: CDR1 SGHVS, CDR2 FNYEAQ. The CDR3 is 15 residues long. The CDR3 region has the DNA TGTGCCAGCAGCTTATACGGGAATTGGGTCGACGAGCAGTACTTC. The encoded protein is CASSLYGNWVDEQYF. Full variable domain (rest looked up from reference TRBV7-6 and TRBJ2-7): GAGVSQSPRYKVTKRGQDVALRCDPISGHVSLYWYRQALGQGPEFLTYFNYEAQQDKSGLPNDRFSAERPEGSISTLTIQRTEQRDSAMYRCASSLYGNWVDEQYFGPGTRLTVT.

CDR3 bases: TGCGCCAGCAGATCCCTGACAGGTGGCTCTGGAAACACCATATATTTT. It encodes CASRSLTGGSGNTIYF. V and J are TRBV5-1 and TRBJ1-3; tentative D call: TRBD1 (6 bases). V was shortened by 5 bases and J by 0 bases, with 15 bases between the two germline ends. CDR3 length equals 16 residues. Germline CDR1 SGHRS, CDR2 YFSETQ.

The CDR3 sequence: CASSLGDLLNTEAFF. CDR3 nucleotides: TGTGCCAGCAGCTTAGGTGATCTCCTGAACACTGAAGCTTTCTTT. The rearrangement uses TRBV5-4 and TRBJ1-1, with D unclear. In germline, CDR1 is SGHNT, CDR2 YYREEE (reference sequence). Trimming stripped 2 bases from V and 0 bases from J, with 11 bases between. The CDR3 is 15 amino acids.

This clonotype turned up a few times. The V call is TRBV7-3, the J call TRBJ1-6; D might be TRBD1 (5 bases). Trimming pared 0 bases from V and 9 bases from J, leaving 12 bases between. Germline CDR1 SGHTA, CDR2 FQGTGA. CDR3 length: 15 residues. The CDR3 loop reads CASSLTGGSGSPLHF. The DNA for the CDR3 is TGTGCCAGCAGCTTAACTGGGGGGTCGGGTTCACCCCTCCACTTT. Using reference TRBV7-3 and TRBJ1-6 for the parts outside the CDR3, the full variable domain is GAGVSQTPSNKVTEKGKYVELRCDPISGHTALYWYRQSLGQGPEFLIYFQGTGAADDSGLPNDRFFAVRPEGSVSTLKIQRTERGDSAVYLCASSLTGGSGSPLHFGNGTRLTVT.

The chain is built from TRBV19 and TRBJ2-2; D remains ambiguous. Deletions cut 2 bases from V and 5 bases from J, with 6 bases between. Per germline, CDR1 LNHDA and CDR2 SQIVND (reference sequence). The CDR3 contains 13 residues. Here the CDR3 reads CASSIMSTGELFF. CDR3 sequence (DNA): TGTGCCAGTAGTATAATGAGTACCGGGGAGCTGTTTTTT.

The chain recombines TRBV10-3 with TRBJ1-5; D gene unclear. The CDR3 is 12 residues long. The V and J ends lost 8 bases and 4 bases respectively, with 9 bases between them. Germline assignment: CDR1 ENHRY and CDR2 SYGVKD. The CDR3 protein is CAIGHGNQPQHF. The CDR3 nucleotides are TGTGCCATCGGCCACGGGAATCAGCCCCAGCATTTT.

The chain recombines TRBV7-9 with TRBJ1-4; possible D gene TRBD1, 6 bases. Trimming removed 2 bases from V and 5 bases from J, with 9 bases in between. CDR3 length: 14 residues. Per germline, CDR1 SEHNR and CDR2 FQNEAQ (reference sequence). CDR3 DNA: TGTGCCAGCAGCTTACGGGACAAGAATGAAAAACTGTTTTTT. This gives the protein CASSLRDKNEKLFF.

The V gene is TRBV24-1, the J gene TRBJ1-5, with D unresolved. V lost 0 bases, J lost 0 bases, and 2 bases lay in between. Per germline, CDR1 KGHDR and CDR2 SFDVKD. This CDR3 is 14 amino acids long. CDR3 sequence: CATSDLDSNQPQHF. The DNA for the CDR3 is TGTGCCACCAGTGATTTGGATAGCAATCAGCCCCAGCATTTT.

The DNA of the CDR3 is TGTGCCAGCTCTGAGGGGACTAGCGGGGGTGATACGCAGTATTTT. As protein: CASSEGTSGGDTQYF. The chain uses TRBV11-2 and TRBJ2-3, with 14 bases fitting TRBD2. In germline, CDR1 is SGHAT, CDR2 FQNNGV. The CDR3 contains 15 residues. J gave up 6 bases and V 8 bases, and 7 bases lay outside the gene matches.

The chain combines TRBV7-9 with TRBJ2-3; possible D gene TRBD1, 6 bases. The V end was cut by 4 bases, the J end by 0 bases, with 11 bases between. The CDR3 is made up of 15 amino acids. Germline V lookup: CDR1 SEHNR, CDR2 FQNEAQ (reference sequence). The CDR3 loop is CASSYDRRSTDTQYF. CDR3 in DNA: TGTGCCAGCAGCTACGACAGGAGAAGCACAGATACGCAGTATTTT.

The CDR3 bases are TGTGCCAGCAGCCAAGATTGGCGGACCCAGTACTTC. This translates into CASSQDWRTQYF. The gene calls are TRBV4-2 and TRBJ2-5; no clear D gene. From germline, CDR1 is LGHNA and CDR2 YNFKEQ. The V gene lost 0 bases and the J gene lost 7 bases, with 6 bases spanning the gap. The CDR3 covers 12 residues.

Only a few counts were recorded for this clonotype. The chain has TRBV7-3 and TRBJ2-3; 8 bases match TRBD2. Trimming took 4 bases from V and 5 from J; bases not matched to a gene: 8. Germline V gene sequence: CDR1 SGHTA, CDR2 FQGTGA. The CDR3 has 15 amino acids. CDR3 nucleotides: TGTGCCAGCAGCTCCAGCGGGGGCCCGGGAGATACGCAGTATTTT. Amino acids: CASSSSGGPGDTQYF.

Only a few counts were recorded for this clonotype. The chain links TRBV29-1 to TRBJ1-2, with D unclear. V was clipped by 3 bases and J by 3 bases, with 14 bases between them. The CDR3 loop spans 14 amino acids. The V gene's germline CDR1 is SQVTM and CDR2 ANQGSEA. The CDR3, as DNA: TGCAGCGTTGATCGGCTCGGGCTTTACTATGGCTACACCTTC. Translation gives CSVDRLGLYYGYTF.

This clonotype has a handful of counts. The CDR3 DNA follows: TGCGCCAGCAGCTGGTCCATCCAGGGAAACTATGGCTACACCTTC. This translates into CASSWSIQGNYGYTF. The rearrangement uses TRBV5-1 and TRBJ1-2; perhaps TRBD1 as D (5 bases). The germline V gene encodes CDR1 SGHRS and CDR2 YFSETQ. With 3 bases removed from V and 2 bases from J, the gap between germline ends came to 14 bases. CDR3 size: 15 residues.

The V and J genes are TRBV4-1 and TRBJ1-3; D unclear. The germline gives CDR1 MGHRA, CDR2 YSYEKL. V was shortened by 5 bases and J by 1 base, with 12 bases between the two germline ends. The length of the CDR3 is 15 residues. In nucleotides, the CDR3 is TGCGCCAGCAGCAACCCATCGATTTCTGGAAACACCATATATTTT. Amino acids: CASSNPSISGNTIYF.

This clonotype was seen only a few times. The CDR3 DNA follows: TGTGCCAGCAGTCCCAGAGGACTGTCCTACGAGCAGTACTTC. It yields the protein CASSPRGLSYEQYF. The gene calls are TRBV12-3 or TRBV12-4 and TRBJ2-7; a possible D gene is TRBD2 (5 bases). V was shortened by 5 bases and J by 1 base, with 12 bases between the two germline ends. The CDR3 extends over 14 amino acids.